This record covers a single T cell receptor beta chain. This clone's antigen is unknown. Per-base quality was not reported, and no clone a single base away is much larger than it. The data were taken from a study of blood T cell repertoires in COVID-19 (dated by TCRdb to 2020 to 2021). Regarding the study in general: Samples from collaborators originated in the United States, Italy and Spain and spanned both the acute and convalescent phases of COVID-19. The repertoires were released in a freely available public database meant as a resource for research on the immune response to SARS-CoV-2. Deeply sampled blood TCRbeta repertoires from subjects exposed to, actively infected with, or recovered from COVID-19 were included in the dataset. The prospective study material was composed of cDNA or gDNA derived from T cells, B-cell-depleted T cells, or PBMCs. Nearly every sample came with metadata listing a de-identified subject ID, COVID-19 status, age in years and sex. Samples were obtained from the ongoing ImmuneRACE study (first 160 participants) and from over 1,000 subjects provided by 6 global collaborators. Where HLA class I and class II types were available, the types were taken from metadata supplied by the sample provider, not from assay-based typing.

Overall results and qualifications from the work: The quantity of clinical and demographic metadata differed by source and by participant and was supplied without curation.

The immunoSEQ Assay, a bias-controlled multiplex PCR, was used to amplify TCRbeta CDR3 regions from genomic DNA. In the original analysis: Within the assay, amplification of reference gene primers was used to estimate how many nucleated cells each sample contained. Sequence reads were collapsed and filtered to measure the absolute abundance of every unique TCRbeta CDR3 rearrangement. For each sample, productive Simpson clonality was calculated as the square root of Simpson's diversity index over productive rearrangements. Entries here come from immuneACCESS through TCRdb and include only in-frame sequences with V and J called. Some clones fail to appear in such tables; in the studies checked, an unresolved V gene covers under half of the shortfall, and the cause of the remainder is unknown. V, J and clone size are those of that table, while D and trimming were read from the DNA. Present in this sample are approximately 220,000 clones, 65% to 85% of which were seen just once. The biggest ten clones account for around 8% of the sample.

Collaborating institutions collected whole blood in K2EDTA tubes following their own protocols. Collaborator samples were shipped for TCRbeta analysis as frozen whole blood, isolated PBMCs, or DNA extracted from either sample type. This TCR derives from a woman of 80 years or more with acute or convalescent COVID-19. The material sequenced was peripheral blood.

The DNA sequence reads TGCAGTGCCAGTAGACAGCTATACTCTGGAAACACCATATATTTT. This gives the protein CSASRQLYSGNTIYF. The receptor chain draws on TRBV20-1 and TRBJ1-3; D gene: possibly TRBD1, on 5 matching bases. The germline V gene (reference sequence) specifies DFQATT as CDR1 and SNEGSKA as CDR2. The CDR3 runs 15 residues from the cysteine to the phenylalanine. Only CDR3 DNA remains: 45 bases, in frame from the first base. Trimming removed 6 bases from V and 0 bases from J, leaving 15 bases between the germline ends.